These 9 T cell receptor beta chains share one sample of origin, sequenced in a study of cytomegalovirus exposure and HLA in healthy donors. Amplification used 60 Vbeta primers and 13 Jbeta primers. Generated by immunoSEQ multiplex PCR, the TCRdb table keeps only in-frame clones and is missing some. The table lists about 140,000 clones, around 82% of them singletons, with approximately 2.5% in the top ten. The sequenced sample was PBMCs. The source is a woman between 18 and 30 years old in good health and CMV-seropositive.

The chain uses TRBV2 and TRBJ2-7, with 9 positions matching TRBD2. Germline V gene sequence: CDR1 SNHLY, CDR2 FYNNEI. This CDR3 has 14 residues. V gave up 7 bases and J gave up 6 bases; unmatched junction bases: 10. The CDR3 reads CASKSAGTSIEQYF. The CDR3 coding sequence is TGTGCCAGCAAATCGGCCGGGACTAGCATCGAGCAGTACTTC.

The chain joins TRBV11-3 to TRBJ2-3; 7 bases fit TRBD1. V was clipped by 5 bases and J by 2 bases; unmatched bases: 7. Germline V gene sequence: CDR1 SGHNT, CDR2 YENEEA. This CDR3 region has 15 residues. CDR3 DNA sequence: TGTGCCAGCAGCAACCGACAGGGAGCCACAGATACGCAGTATTTT. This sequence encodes CASSNRQGATDTQYF.

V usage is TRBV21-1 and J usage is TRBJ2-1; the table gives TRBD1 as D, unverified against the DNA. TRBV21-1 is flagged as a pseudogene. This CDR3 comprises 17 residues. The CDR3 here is CASSLQGQGLVEHEQFF. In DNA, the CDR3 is TGTGCCAGCAGCCTCCAAGGACAGGGTCTTGTGGAGCATGAGCAGTTCTTC.

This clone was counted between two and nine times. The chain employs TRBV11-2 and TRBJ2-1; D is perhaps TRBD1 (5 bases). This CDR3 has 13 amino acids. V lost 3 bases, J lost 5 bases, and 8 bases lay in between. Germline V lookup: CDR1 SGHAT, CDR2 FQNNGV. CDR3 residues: CASSLAGNNEQFF. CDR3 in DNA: TGTGCCAGCAGCTTGGCAGGGAACAATGAGCAGTTCTTC.

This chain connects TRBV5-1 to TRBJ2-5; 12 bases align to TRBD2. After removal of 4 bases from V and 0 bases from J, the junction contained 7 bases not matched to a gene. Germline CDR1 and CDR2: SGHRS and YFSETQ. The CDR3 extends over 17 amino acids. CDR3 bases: TGCGCCAGCAGCCCGCTAGGACTAGCGGGGAACCAAGAGACCCAGTACTTC. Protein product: CASSPLGLAGNQETQYF.

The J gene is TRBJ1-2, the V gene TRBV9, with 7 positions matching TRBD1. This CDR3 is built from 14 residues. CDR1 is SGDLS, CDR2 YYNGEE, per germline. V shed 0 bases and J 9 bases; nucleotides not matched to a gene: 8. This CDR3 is CASSVAIQGGSYTF. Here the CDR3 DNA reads TGTGCCAGCAGCGTAGCTATCCAGGGGGGAAGCTACACCTTC.

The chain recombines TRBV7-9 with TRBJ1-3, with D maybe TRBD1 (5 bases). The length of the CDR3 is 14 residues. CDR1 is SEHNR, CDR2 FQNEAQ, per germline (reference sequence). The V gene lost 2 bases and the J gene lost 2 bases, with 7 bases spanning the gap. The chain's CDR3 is CASSLRGAGNTIYF. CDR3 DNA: TGTGCCAGCAGCTTACGGGGGGCTGGAAACACCATATATTTT. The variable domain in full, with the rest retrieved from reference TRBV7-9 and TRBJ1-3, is DTGVSQNPRHKITKRGQNVTFRCDPISEHNRLYWYRQTLGQGPEFLTYFQNEAQLEKSRLLSDRFSAERPKGSFSTLEIQRTEQGDSAMYLCASSLRGAGNTIYFGEGSWLTVV.

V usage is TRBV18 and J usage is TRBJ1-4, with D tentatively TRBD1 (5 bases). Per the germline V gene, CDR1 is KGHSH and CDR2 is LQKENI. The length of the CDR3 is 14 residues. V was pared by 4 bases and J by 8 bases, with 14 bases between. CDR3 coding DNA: TGTGCCAGCTCACTCGGAGGGGTTCGGGAAAAACTGTTTTTT. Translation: CASSLGGVREKLFF.

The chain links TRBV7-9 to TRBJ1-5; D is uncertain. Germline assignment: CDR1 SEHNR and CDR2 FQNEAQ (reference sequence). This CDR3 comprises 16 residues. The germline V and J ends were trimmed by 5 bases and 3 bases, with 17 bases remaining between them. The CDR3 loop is CASSPSLGEDNQPQHF. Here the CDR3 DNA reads TGTGCCAGCAGCCCCTCCCTTGGGGAGGACAATCAGCCCCAGCATTTT.